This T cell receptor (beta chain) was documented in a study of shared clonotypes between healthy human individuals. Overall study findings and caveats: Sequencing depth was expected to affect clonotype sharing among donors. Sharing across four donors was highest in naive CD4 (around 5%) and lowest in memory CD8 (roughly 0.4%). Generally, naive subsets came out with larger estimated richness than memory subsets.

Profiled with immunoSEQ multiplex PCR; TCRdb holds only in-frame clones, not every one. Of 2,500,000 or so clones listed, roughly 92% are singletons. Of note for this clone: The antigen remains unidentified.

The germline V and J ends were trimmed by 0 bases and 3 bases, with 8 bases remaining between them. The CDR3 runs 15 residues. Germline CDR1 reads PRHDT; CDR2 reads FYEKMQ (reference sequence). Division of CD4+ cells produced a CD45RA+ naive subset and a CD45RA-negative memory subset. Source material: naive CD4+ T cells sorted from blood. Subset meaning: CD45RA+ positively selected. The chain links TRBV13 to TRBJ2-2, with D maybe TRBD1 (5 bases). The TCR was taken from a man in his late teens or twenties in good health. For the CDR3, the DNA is TGTGCCAGCAGCTTAGGGGGCAGGGACACCGGGGAGCTGTTTTTT. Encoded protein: CASSLGGRDTGELFF. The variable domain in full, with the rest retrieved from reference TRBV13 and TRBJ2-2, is AAGVIQSPRHLIKEKRETATLKCYPIPRHDTVYWYQQGPGQDPQFLISFYEKMQSDKGSIPDRFSAQQFSDYHSELNMSSLELGDSALYFCASSLGGRDTGELFFGEGSRLTVL.